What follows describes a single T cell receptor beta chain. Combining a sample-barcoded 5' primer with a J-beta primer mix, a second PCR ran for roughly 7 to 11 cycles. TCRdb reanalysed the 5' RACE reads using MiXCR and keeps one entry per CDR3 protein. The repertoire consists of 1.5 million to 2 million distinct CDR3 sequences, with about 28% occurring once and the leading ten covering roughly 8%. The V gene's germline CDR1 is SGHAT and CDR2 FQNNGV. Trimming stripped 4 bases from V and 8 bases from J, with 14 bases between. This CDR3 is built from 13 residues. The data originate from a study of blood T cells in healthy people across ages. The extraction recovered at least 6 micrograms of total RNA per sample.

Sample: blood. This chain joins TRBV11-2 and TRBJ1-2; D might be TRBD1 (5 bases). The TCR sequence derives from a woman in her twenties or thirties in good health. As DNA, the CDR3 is TGTGCCAGCAGCTACCCAGGGAATCGCGGCTACACCTTC. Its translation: CASSYPGNRGYTF.